The rows below give T cell receptor beta chains drawn from one sample of a study of blood T cell repertoires in COVID-19. The data were produced by immunoSEQ multiplex PCR, yet TCRdb's version contains in-frame clones alone and is incomplete. The sample has around 360,000 clones, around 87% seen once; the top ten hold 1.9%. The source material was PBMCs or T cells enriched from blood (not recorded which). These receptors were taken from a man between 35 and 55 years old in a cohort exposed to, infected with or recovered from COVID-19 (not recorded which). Both conserved end residues are part of each CDR3. The D gene is left open where the match is weak.

D	J	V	CDR3
-	TRBJ1-1	TRBV6-2/TRBV6-3	CASSYSENTEAFF
-	TRBJ1-5	TRBV11-2	CASSRDGGYQPQHF
TRBD2	TRBJ2-1	TRBV5-1	CASSLALASGYNEQFF
TRBD2	TRBJ2-5	TRBV5-4	CASSLALGGRGETQYF
TRBD1	TRBJ2-5	TRBV11-2	CASSKGQGETQYF
-	TRBJ1-2	TRBV30	CAWNLNYGYTF
-	TRBJ1-6	TRBV7-2	CASSLPQINSPLHF
-	TRBJ2-3	TRBV4-2	CASSQVGSGDTQYF
-	TRBJ1-2	TRBV5-1	CASSLGGVGYTF
-	TRBJ2-3	TRBV6-2/TRBV6-3	CASSYSTVYDTQYF
TRBD2	TRBJ2-1	TRBV30	CAWDPGTSIRGSYNEQFF
-	TRBJ2-1	TRBV19	CASSIGDRQRNEQFF
TRBD1	TRBJ1-2	TRBV5-1	CASSHPGQGSNYGYTF
-	TRBJ2-1	TRBV9	CASSVSSGNEQFF
-	TRBJ1-3	TRBV12-5	CASGLVQAGTGNTIYF
TRBD2	TRBJ2-4	TRBV6-5	CASSYGGSLNIQYF
TRBD1	TRBJ1-4	TRBV6-6	CASSRPQGAGNEKLFF
-	TRBJ1-3	TRBV27	CASSLQGSGNTIYF
-	TRBJ1-6	TRBV6-5	CASSYSVGGSPLHF
TRBD1	TRBJ2-7	TRBV11-1	CASRRDRVGEQYF
-	TRBJ2-6	TRBV10-2	CASSTQGTGANVLTF
TRBD2	TRBJ2-2	TRBV5-6	CASSRTLAGLNTGELFF
TRBD1	TRBJ2-1	TRBV13	CASSLDGTGWYNEQFF
-	TRBJ1-4	TRBV3-1/TRBV3-2	CASSYREKLFF
TRBD1	TRBJ1-1	TRBV30	CAWGQENTEAFF
TRBD2	TRBJ2-3	TRBV7-2	CASSAPLAGRGLDTQYF
-	TRBJ2-5	TRBV7-7	CASSPQASSATQYF
TRBD2	TRBJ2-1	TRBV9	CASSPSGVYNEQFF
-	TRBJ2-1	TRBV30	CAWSVLAARFGEQFF
-	TRBJ2-3	TRBV7-9	CASSLRAGDGDTQYF
-	TRBJ1-3	TRBV28	CASSLPGSGNTIYF
TRBD2	TRBJ2-5	TRBV4-2	CASSGTSGNQETQYF
TRBD2	TRBJ2-3	TRBV30	CAWSVFGTSGNTQYF
-	TRBJ2-5	TRBV3-1/TRBV3-2	CASSPQGETQYF
-	TRBJ1-5	TRBV15	CATRPGQGHRGNQPQHF
-	TRBJ2-4	TRBV6-1	CASSEFGQRYF
TRBD1	TRBJ2-1	TRBV6-5	CASNMGQGLGEQFF
TRBD1	TRBJ1-5	TRBV27	CASRDRPFGPQHF
TRBD2	TRBJ2-1	TRBV27	CASSPNGREVYNEQFF
TRBD2	TRBJ2-1	TRBV19	CASSIVSREGRNEQFF
-	TRBJ1-5	TRBV6-5	CASSYPPHSPGRPQHF
TRBD1	TRBJ1-1	TRBV5-4	CASRGQGINTEAFF
-	TRBJ2-1	TRBV19	CASSTLLGGYNEQFF
-	TRBJ2-7	TRBV19	CASSPGQRPYEQYF
-	TRBJ2-1	TRBV28	CASSLGLNEQFF
TRBD1	TRBJ1-5	TRBV27	CASRVTGGPNQPQHF
-	TRBJ1-1	TRBV9	CASSVTGDLAEAFF
TRBD1	TRBJ2-4	TRBV14	CASSQVSGQGVVNIQYF
TRBD2	TRBJ2-5	TRBV6-5	CASRGLAGAETQYF
TRBD1	TRBJ2-2	TRBV19	CASTGTGYTGELFF
-	TRBJ1-2	TRBV7-9	CASSLATGLGYTF
-	TRBJ2-4	TRBV19	CASSISQENIQYF